This T cell receptor beta chain was sequenced in a study of T cells in Graves' hyperthyroidism and ophthalmopathy. Study-wide results and caveats: Before onset, by a median of 6.5 months, the model predicted ophthalmopathy.

RNA transcripts provided the source from which TCR beta CDR3 regions were amplified. The TCR CDR3 first-round RT-PCR relied on the HTBI primer set. TCRdb passed the multiplex PCR reads through MiXCR, listing each CDR3 protein once. This sample has about 700,000 distinct CDR3 sequences, with around 15% found just once. Graves' hyperthyroidism is called stable when ophthalmopathy does not progress within 18 months. For this clonotype: Its specificity is unknown.

The CDR3 has 13 amino acids. Trimming removed 5 bases at V and 7 bases at J, with 12 bases between. The chain links TRBV12-3 or TRBV12-4 to TRBJ2-1; a weak D match, TRBD1 (5 bases). The sequenced sample was blood. This clonotype was obtained from a woman between 18 and 29 years old with Graves' hyperthyroidism. The CDR3 coding sequence is TGTGCCAGCAGTGTGACAGCGACGAATGAGCAGTTCTTC. It translates to CASSVTATNEQFF.